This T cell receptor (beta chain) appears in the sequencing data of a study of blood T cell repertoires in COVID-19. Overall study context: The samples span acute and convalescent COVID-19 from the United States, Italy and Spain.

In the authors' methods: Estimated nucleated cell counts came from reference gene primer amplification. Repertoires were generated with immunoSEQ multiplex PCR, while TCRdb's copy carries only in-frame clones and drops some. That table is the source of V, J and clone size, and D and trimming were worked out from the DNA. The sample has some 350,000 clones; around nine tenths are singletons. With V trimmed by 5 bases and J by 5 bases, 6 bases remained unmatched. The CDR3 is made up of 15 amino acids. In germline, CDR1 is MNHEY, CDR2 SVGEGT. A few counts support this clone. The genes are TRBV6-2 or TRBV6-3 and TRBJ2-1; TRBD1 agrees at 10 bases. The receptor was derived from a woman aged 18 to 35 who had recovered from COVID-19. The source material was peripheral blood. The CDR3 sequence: CASSPGTGENNEQFF. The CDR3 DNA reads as TGTGCCAGCAGTCCCGGGACAGGGGAAAACAATGAGCAGTTCTTC.